This TCR beta chain was found in a study of T cells after yellow fever vaccination. Study-wide points: The booster saw the reappearance of most primary-vaccination clones (around 96% CD4, 70% to 90% CD8).

The length of the CDR3 is 14 residues. Germline values: CDR1 SQVTM, CDR2 ANQGSEA. Losses at the gene ends were 4 bases for V and 0 bases for J; bases not matched to a gene: 4. This clonotype was seen repeatedly, ten times or more. The antigen is undetermined. Using its own MiXCR run on the 5' RACE reads, TCRdb lists one record per CDR3 protein. The table shows hundreds of thousands of distinct CDR3 sequences, with over 4.5% occurring only once. V is TRBV29-1 and J is TRBJ2-3; 7 bases fit TRBD2. Here the sequenced sample was CD4+ T cells sorted from PBMCs, taken on the day of the yellow fever booster vaccination. This TCR was sampled from a man aged 18 to 29 who received the YFV17D yellow fever vaccine. The CDR3 DNA is TGCAGCGTTGGTTTCGGGGGGAGCACAGATACGCAGTATTTT. Protein product: CSVGFGGSTDTQYF.